Following are 8 T cell receptor beta chains from one sample sequenced in a study of T-cell reconstitution after alpha-beta-depleted transplantation in children. Molecular barcoding with unique molecular identifiers was used for the TCRbeta library. TCRdb analysed the PCR reads with MiXCR anew, one entry per CDR3 protein. The table includes about 15,000 distinct CDR3 sequences, approximately 13% detected once. Sequenced material: PBMCs, mostly from graft donor cells, taken 180 days after TCRalphabeta/CD19-depleted stem cell transplant. The source is a boy in the first two years of life who had a stem cell transplant for Wiskott-Aldrich syndrome, so the T cells may come from the graft donor.

The chain links TRBV6-1 to TRBJ1-1; a weak D match, TRBD1 (5 bases). There are 13 residues in the CDR3. The ends were cut back, 0 bases at V and 11 bases at J, with 13 bases in the middle. Germline loops: CDR1 MNHNS, CDR2 SASEGT. CDR3 DNA: TGTGCCAGCAGTGAAGCTATAGGGGTTAGTGCTTTCTTT. This sequence encodes CASSEAIGVSAFF.

This clonotype came up many times. This chain uses TRBV5-5 with TRBJ1-4, with a tentative D call TRBD1 (5 bases). Trimming stripped 0 bases from V and 1 base from J, with 10 bases between. The germline V gene has CDR1 SGHKS and CDR2 YYEKEE (reference sequence). The CDR3 covers 16 residues. CDR3 DNA: TGTGCCAGCAGCTTGGAGGGGCGCGAAACTAATGAAAAACTGTTTTTT. Translating it yields CASSLEGRETNEKLFF.

This clonotype was detected ten times or more. The rearrangement uses TRBV7-9 and TRBJ2-1; perhaps TRBD1 as D (6 bases). Germline V CDR1 and CDR2: SEHNR, FQNEAQ (reference sequence). Trimming took off 5 bases at V and 7 bases at J, with 21 bases between the two ends. There are 16 residues in the CDR3. CDR3 DNA sequence: TGTGCCAGCAGCCACGACAGGATTGTCTTTGGGAATGAGCAGTTCTTC. It translates to CASSHDRIVFGNEQFF.

There are many counts of this clonotype. The gene calls are TRBV20-1 and TRBJ2-1; D call uncertain. Germline V CDR1 and CDR2: DFQATT, SNEGSKA (reference sequence). V was shortened by 0 bases and J by 3 bases, with 6 bases between the two germline ends. This CDR3 spans 13 amino acids. CDR3 in amino acids: CSAREQNYNEQFF. In DNA form, the CDR3 reads TGCAGTGCTAGAGAACAGAACTACAATGAGCAGTTCTTC.

This clonotype has at least ten counts. This rearrangement joins TRBV6-5 to TRBJ1-2; 7 bases are a match to TRBD1. Germline V gives CDR1 MNHEY, CDR2 SVGAGI. The J segment lost 4 bases and the V segment lost 6 bases, leaving 8 bases of the junction unmatched. The CDR3 has 14 amino acids. This chain's CDR3 is CASSRQGRSYGYTF. The CDR3 DNA is TGTGCCAGCAGCCGACAGGGTCGGAGCTATGGCTACACCTTC.

This rearrangement joins TRBV5-1 to TRBJ2-7; D not certain. Trimming stripped 0 bases from V and 6 bases from J, with 13 bases between. CDR1 and CDR2 (germline): SGHRS, YFSETQ. The CDR3 contains 14 residues. The chain's CDR3 is CASSLETYQVEQYF. The CDR3 bases are TGCGCCAGCAGCTTGGAGACCTATCAGGTCGAGCAGTACTTC.

This clonotype is medium-sized (0.01 to 0.1%) within its sample. The CDR3 loop reads CAISGPGQGSLVAFF. The CDR3 nucleotides read TGTGCCATCAGTGGCCCGGGACAGGGCTCCCTTGTGGCTTTCTTT. J is TRBJ1-1 and V is TRBV10-3; TRBD1 aligns across 9 bases. The CDR3 length is 15 residues. V was pared by 4 bases and J by 11 bases, with 14 bases of the junction left unmatched. CDR1 and CDR2 from the germline V gene are ENHRY and SYGVKD.

CDR3 in amino acids: CASSGDSIMNTEAFF. CDR3 nucleotide sequence: TGTGCCAGCAGTGGTGATTCGATCATGAACACTGAAGCTTTCTTT. V usage is TRBV2 and J usage is TRBJ1-1; D is unclear. The CDR3 consists of 15 residues. Germline CDR1 reads SNHLY; CDR2 reads FYNNEI. The V gene lost 4 bases and the J gene lost 0 bases, with 12 bases spanning the gap.